The 29 T cell receptor beta chains below come from one sample, sequenced in a study of cytomegalovirus exposure and HLA in healthy donors. It was with 60 Vbeta and 13 Jbeta primers that the PCR ran. Here immunoSEQ multiplex PCR was the method, and the copy in TCRdb shows in-frame clones only, minus some. The sample consists of 150,000 to 200,000 clones, approximately 80% of them appearing once. Sequencing used PBMCs. Receptor source: a boy between 2 and 10 years old in good health and CMV-seronegative.

The chain links TRBV18 to TRBJ2-1; 9 bases are a match to TRBD2. Germline CDR1 KGHSH, CDR2 LQKENI. CDR3 size: 15 residues. V was pared by 5 bases and J by 7 bases, with 9 bases of the junction left unmatched. CDR3 nucleotide sequence: TGTGCCAGCTCAGTCCCGGGACTAGCTCCAAATGAGCAGTTCTTC. This sequence encodes CASSVPGLAPNEQFF.

The gene calls are TRBV10-3 and TRBJ1-2; D unresolved. The CDR3 has 12 amino acids. Trimming stripped 2 bases from V and 6 bases from J, with 7 bases between. Germline-derived CDR1 and CDR2 are ENHRY and SYGVKD. DNA for the CDR3: TGTGCCATCAGTGAGGCGGGCGATGGCTACACCTTC. Encoded protein: CAISEAGDGYTF.

The CDR3 reads CATTQDASAQETQYF. Written as DNA, the CDR3 is TGTGCCACCACGCAGGATGCTAGCGCCCAAGAGACCCAGTACTTC. V usage is TRBV15 and J usage is TRBJ2-5, with D maybe TRBD2 (6 bases). Germline CDR1 and CDR2: LNHNV and YYDKDF (reference sequence). V lost 7 bases to trimming and J lost 1 base, with 16 bases between them. This CDR3 has 15 residues.

This clone has just one count. V is TRBV30 and J is TRBJ1-6; TRBD1 matches at 9 bases. Germline-derived CDR1 and CDR2 are GTSNPN and SVGIG (reference sequence). CDR3 length equals 17 residues. With 3 bases clipped from V and 4 bases from J, the junction kept 10 bases outside the gene matches. CDR3 bases: TGTGCCTGGAGCCGGACGGACAGGGGATCTTATAATTCACCCCTCCACTTT. It codes for CAWSRTDRGSYNSPLHF.

This clone was seen a single time. V usage is TRBV6-5 and J usage is TRBJ1-1, with 7 bases aligning to TRBD1. With V trimmed by 6 bases and J by 0 bases, 7 bases remained unmatched. CDR1 and CDR2 (germline): MNHEY, SVGAGI. CDR3 size: 15 residues. This CDR3 reads CASSAGTALNTEAFF. DNA of the CDR3: TGTGCCAGCAGCGCCGGGACAGCCTTGAACACTGAAGCTTTCTTT.

The chain combines TRBV6-5 with TRBJ2-5, with 7 positions matching TRBD1. Germline lookup yields CDR1 MNHEY and CDR2 SVGAGI. This CDR3 has 11 amino acids. The V gene end was trimmed by 8 bases and the J gene end by 13 bases; junction bases not matched to a gene: 10. The CDR3 is CASAQGVPLYF. The CDR3 DNA reads as TGTGCCAGCGCCCAGGGGGTGCCATTGTACTTC.

This sequence joins TRBV19 and TRBJ1-5; tentative D call: TRBD1 (6 bases). In germline, CDR1 is LNHDA, CDR2 SQIVND (reference sequence). The CDR3 has 14 amino acids. With 3 bases removed from V and 2 bases from J, the gap between germline ends came to 8 bases. CDR3 region: CASSIRGGNQPQHF. CDR3 nucleotide sequence: TGTGCCAGTAGTATCAGGGGAGGCAATCAGCCCCAGCATTTT.

The V gene is TRBV5-6, the J gene TRBJ1-2, with D possibly TRBD1 on 5 matching bases. From germline, CDR1 is SGHDT and CDR2 YYEEEE. V shed 2 bases and J shed 4 bases, with 15 bases lying between them. This CDR3 is built from 15 residues. The CDR3 loop is CASSFLPTEIYGYTF. CDR3 sequence (DNA): TGTGCCAGCAGCTTTCTACCGACAGAGATCTATGGCTACACCTTC. The full variable domain, with the rest looked up from reference TRBV5-6 and TRBJ1-2, is DAGVTQSPTHLIKTRGQQVTLRCSPKSGHDTVSWYQQALGQGPQFIFQYYEEEERQRGNFPDRFSGHQFPNYSSELNVNALLLGDSALYLCASSFLPTEIYGYTFGSGTRLTVV.

The rearrangement uses TRBV10-3 and TRBJ1-1; weak D call: TRBD1 (5 bases). CDR3 size: 13 residues. Looked up from germline, CDR1 is ENHRY and CDR2 is SYGVKD. V dropped 6 bases and J dropped 2 bases, with 10 bases sitting between them. The CDR3 is CAIRTDSNTEAFF. CDR3 bases: TGTGCCATCAGGACAGACAGTAACACTGAAGCTTTCTTT.

The V and J genes are TRBV7-9 and TRBJ2-5, with 7 bases lining up with TRBD1. The V segment lost 5 bases and the J segment 1 base; nucleotides outside the gene matches: 7. The V gene's germline CDR1 is SEHNR and CDR2 FQNEAQ (reference sequence). This CDR3 has 15 amino acids. CDR3 protein: CASSEPGQPQETQYF. The CDR3 nucleotides are TGTGCCAGCAGCGAACCGGGACAGCCCCAAGAGACCCAGTACTTC.

The rearrangement links TRBV30 to TRBJ1-5; 7 nucleotides agree with TRBD1. V lost 7 bases and J lost 4; bases outside the gene matches: 7. The CDR3 extends over 13 amino acids. Germline V lookup: CDR1 GTSNPN, CDR2 SVGIG (reference sequence). Written as DNA, the CDR3 is TGTGCCTCTTCAACAGGGGAGAATCAGCCCCAGCATTTT. Its protein is CASSTGENQPQHF.

The rearrangement links TRBV7-2 to TRBJ2-4; 16 nucleotides align to TRBD2. Per germline, CDR1 SGHTA and CDR2 FQGNSA. The J segment lost 0 bases and the V segment lost 3 bases, leaving 5 bases of the junction unmatched. The CDR3 loop spans 19 amino acids. CDR3 amino acids: CASSFGTSGGVLAKNIQYF. For the CDR3, the DNA is TGTGCCAGCAGCTTCGGGACTAGCGGGGGGGTTTTAGCCAAAAACATTCAGTACTTC.

This clone was detected only once. The chain couples TRBV7-9 to TRBJ2-3; D might be TRBD2 (5 bases). With 1 base removed from V and 3 bases from J, the gap between germline ends came to 11 bases. CDR1 and CDR2 (germline): SEHNR, FQNEAQ (reference sequence). The CDR3 covers 15 residues. CDR3 sequence reads: CASSLGGRDTDTQYF. CDR3 sequence (DNA): TGTGCCAGCAGCTTAGGAGGGCGTGATACAGATACGCAGTATTTT.

This rearrangement joins TRBV4-3 to TRBJ1-2; D is perhaps TRBD1 (5 bases). Trimming took off 0 bases at V and 2 bases at J, with 10 bases between the two ends. CDR3 length: 15 amino acids. Germline values: CDR1 LGHNA, CDR2 YSLEER. In DNA form, the CDR3 reads TGCGCCAGCAGCCAAGATCAGTCAGGGAACTATGGCTACACCTTC. The encoded protein is CASSQDQSGNYGYTF.

This chain links TRBV7-2 with TRBJ2-1, with D possibly TRBD2 on 6 matching bases. Germline V gives CDR1 SGHTA, CDR2 FQGNSA. This CDR3 spans 15 amino acids. V gave up 2 bases and J gave up 0 bases, with 8 bases separating them. CDR3 amino acids: CASSLLAISYNEQFF. The CDR3 DNA follows: TGTGCCAGCAGCTTACTAGCGATCTCCTACAATGAGCAGTTCTTC.

This rearrangement joins TRBV27 to TRBJ2-2; 8 bases match TRBD2. V was clipped by 5 bases and J by 5 bases; unmatched bases: 7. CDR3 length equals 15 residues. Germline loops: CDR1 MNHEY, CDR2 SMNVEV (reference sequence). As DNA, the CDR3 is TGTGCCAGCAGTCCCAAGCGGGAGTGGACCGGGGAGCTGTTTTTT. This gives the protein CASSPKREWTGELFF.

The rearrangement joins TRBV12-5 to TRBJ1-2, with D perhaps matching TRBD1 (5 bases). Per germline, CDR1 LGHNT and CDR2 FRNRAP. V was pared by 2 bases and J by 4 bases, with 8 bases between. The CDR3 sequence is 13 residues long. The CDR3 DNA reads TGTGCTAGTGGTTTGTGGGGGGGCTATGGCTACACCTTC. Protein sequence: CASGLWGGYGYTF.

A single count supports this clone. The chain has TRBV6-5 and TRBJ2-1; weak D call: TRBD1 (5 bases). CDR1 and CDR2 from the germline V gene are MNHEY and SVGAGI. This CDR3 spans 15 amino acids. V lost 5 bases and J 3 bases, leaving 14 bases between the germline ends. The CDR3 loop reads CASSPTVAIYNEQFF. Written as DNA, the CDR3 is TGTGCCAGCAGTCCGACAGTGGCGATCTACAATGAGCAGTTCTTC.

The table lists this clone with a few counts. V usage is TRBV12-2 and J usage is TRBJ1-2; the table's D gene call, TRBD1, was not cross checked with the DNA. TRBV12-2 is a known pseudogene. CDR3 size: 13 residues. Here the CDR3 DNA reads TGTGCAAGTCGCTCTACAGGGCCCTATGGCTACACCTTC. Encoded protein: CASRSTGPYGYTF.

Regarding this clone: The same CDR3 is also encoded by other DNA sequences in this sample. The rearrangement uses TRBV5-4 and TRBJ1-1; D possibly corresponds to TRBD1 (5 bases). This CDR3 region has 14 residues. Germline values: CDR1 SGHNT, CDR2 YYREEE (reference sequence). Trimming took 1 base from V and 0 from J, leaving 7 bases between them. CDR3 coding DNA: TGTGCCAGCAGCTTGCAAGGGGTGAACACTGAAGCTTTCTTT. This translates into CASSLQGVNTEAFF.

The chain uses TRBV5-4 and TRBJ2-7; TRBD1 aligns across 12 bases. This CDR3 contains 16 residues. Germline assignment: CDR1 SGHNT and CDR2 YYREEE (reference sequence). V dropped 0 bases and J dropped 4; count of bases not matched to a gene: 5. DNA for the CDR3: TGTGCCAGCAGCTTGGGGGGGACAGGGGGCAGGTACGAGCAGTACGTC. This translates into CASSLGGTGGRYEQYV.

On this clone: Sequence at one end of the junction differs from germline and may be a read error. The chain recombines TRBV18 with TRBJ2-7; possible D gene TRBD2, 7 bases. The CDR3 has 14 residues. Germline V gene sequence: CDR1 KGHSH, CDR2 LQKENI. CDR3 amino acids: CASNPTGGSNEQYF. CDR3 nucleotides: TGTGCCAGTAACCCTACGGGGGGCTCCAACGAGCAGTACTTC.

In DNA form, the CDR3 reads TGTGCCAGCAGCCCAACAGGGGGCGCATTTAGGACTGAAGCTTTCTTT. Residues: CASSPTGGAFRTEAFF. The chain recombines TRBV11-2 with TRBJ1-1, with 9 bases identical to TRBD1. Germline lookup yields CDR1 SGHAT and CDR2 FQNNGV. V shed 5 bases, J shed 5 bases, and the junction held 12 bases outside the gene matches. This CDR3 region has 16 residues.

J is TRBJ2-5 and V is TRBV15; TRBD1 is a possible D gene (6 bases). The CDR3 length is 14 residues. Germline V gives CDR1 LNHNV, CDR2 YYDKDF (reference sequence). Trimming cost V 6 bases and J 5 bases, with 16 bases left between them. CDR3 residues: CATRYRDWEETQYF. DNA of the CDR3: TGTGCCACCAGATACAGGGATTGGGAGGAGACCCAGTACTTC.

This chain uses TRBV15 with TRBJ2-3; the match to TRBD2 covers 12 bases. The length of the CDR3 is 17 residues. The trim removed 0 bases at V and 4 bases at J, leaving 5 bases unmatched. Germline V lookup: CDR1 LNHNV, CDR2 YYDKDF (reference sequence). CDR3 sequence reads: CATSRDLPSGGADTQYF. DNA for the CDR3: TGTGCCACCAGCAGAGATCTTCCTAGCGGGGGGGCAGATACGCAGTATTTT.

With respect to this clone: The junction does not match germline at one end; this may be a read error. The chain uses TRBV4-1 and TRBJ2-5; 9 bases align to TRBD2. In germline, CDR1 is MGHRA, CDR2 YSYEKL. This CDR3 region has 14 residues. DNA for the CDR3: TGCGCCAGCAGCCAAGAGGGGCGGCGGGGGGGCCACAACTTC. This encodes CASSQEGRRGGHNF.

The genes are TRBV7-2 and TRBJ2-2, with D maybe TRBD1 (6 bases). The CDR3 is 15 amino acids. Germline loops: CDR1 SGHTA, CDR2 FQGNSA. V was pared by 0 bases and J by 8 bases, with 13 bases between. The CDR3 loop reads CASSLAPRTGGELFF. The DNA of the CDR3 is TGTGCCAGCAGCTTAGCCCCTCGTACAGGGGGGGAGCTGTTTTTT. The full variable domain, its missing parts supplied by reference TRBV7-2 and TRBJ2-2, is GAGVSQSPSNKVTEKGKDVELRCDPISGHTALYWYRQSLGQGLEFLIYFQGNSAPDKSGLPSDRFSAERTGGSVSTLTIQRTQQEDSAVYLCASSLAPRTGGELFFGEGSRLTVL.

The V call is TRBV10-1, the J call TRBJ2-2; unclear D gene. V was clipped by 3 bases and J by 9 bases, with 20 bases between them. CDR1 and CDR2 (germline): WNHNN, SYGVQD (reference sequence). This CDR3 has 16 residues. The CDR3 sequence: CASSEASPQGPRELFF. CDR3 bases: TGCGCCAGCAGTGAAGCGAGCCCCCAAGGTCCTCGGGAGCTGTTTTTT.

The rearrangement uses TRBV7-6 and TRBJ2-1; 13 bases match TRBD2. The length of the CDR3 is 17 residues. V gave up 5 bases and J gave up 2 bases; unmatched junction bases: 6. The V gene's germline CDR1 is SGHVS and CDR2 FNYEAQ. CDR3 loop: CASSRLAGGSAYNEQFF. CDR3 DNA sequence: TGTGCCAGCAGCCGACTAGCGGGGGGCAGCGCCTACAATGAGCAGTTCTTC.